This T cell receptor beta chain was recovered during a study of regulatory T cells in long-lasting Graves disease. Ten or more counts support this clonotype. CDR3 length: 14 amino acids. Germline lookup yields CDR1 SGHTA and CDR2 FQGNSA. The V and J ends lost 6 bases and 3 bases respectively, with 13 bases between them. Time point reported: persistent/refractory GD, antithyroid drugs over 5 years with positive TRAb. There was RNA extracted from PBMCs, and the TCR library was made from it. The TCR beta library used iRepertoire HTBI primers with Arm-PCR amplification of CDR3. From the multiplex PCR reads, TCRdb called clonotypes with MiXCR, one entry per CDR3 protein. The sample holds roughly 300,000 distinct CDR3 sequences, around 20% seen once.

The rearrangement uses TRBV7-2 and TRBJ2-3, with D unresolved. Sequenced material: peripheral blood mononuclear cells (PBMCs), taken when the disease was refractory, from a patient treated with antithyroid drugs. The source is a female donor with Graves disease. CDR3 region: CASSGTLGTDTQYF. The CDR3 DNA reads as TGTGCCAGCAGTGGAACGTTAGGAACAGATACGCAGTATTTT.